The entry below describes one TCR beta chain. Antigen: not known. This specimen comes from a study of cytotoxic CD8 clonotypes in ibrutinib-treated CLL. Data came from immunoSEQ multiplex PCR; TCRdb stores just in-frame clones and leaves some out. The sample lists roughly 250,000 clones, less than 75% occurring once. CDR3 length equals 16 residues. Per germline, CDR1 SGDLS and CDR2 YYNGEE. The V and J ends lost 5 bases and 5 bases respectively, with 23 bases between them. General study findings and limits: Patients showed higher baseline clonality than age-matched healthy donors, and it tracked circulating CD8+ T-cell counts.

Frozen-stored PBMCs produced 1.5 to 2 micrograms of genomic DNA for TCR beta libraries. The chain employs TRBV9 and TRBJ2-7, with a possible D match to TRBD1 (6 bases). This clonotype was obtained from a human donor with chronic lymphocytic leukemia. The sequenced sample was PBMCs, obtained after 24 months of ibrutinib treatment. CDR3 coding DNA: TGTGCCAGCAGTCATCCACAGGGAGTGTTTGAGGACGAGCAGTACTTC. Residues: CASSHPQGVFEDEQYF.